One and the same sample provided the 6 T cell receptor beta chains below, sequenced in a study of T cells in Graves' hyperthyroidism and ophthalmopathy. Amplification of TCR beta CDR3 regions used RNA as the template. Primed by the HTBI set, a first-round RT-PCR was run on the TCR CDR3. TCRdb redid the calling of the multiplex PCR reads with MiXCR, one entry per CDR3 protein. The data contain roughly 280,000 distinct CDR3 sequences, approximately 20% of them singletons. The material sequenced was blood. These receptors all stem from a man aged 30-40 years with Graves' ophthalmopathy.

This clonotype was observed a handful of times. The chain is built from TRBV20-1 and TRBJ2-5, with 11 bases that match TRBD2. Germline V lookup: CDR1 DFQATT, CDR2 SNEGSKA (reference sequence). Trimming removed 4 bases from V and 4 bases from J; junction bases left unmatched: 11. This CDR3 is 16 amino acids long. Written as DNA, the CDR3 is TGCAGTGCTAAAGGGTTAGCGGGAGGGCCATCAGAGACCCAGTACTTC. It translates to CSAKGLAGGPSETQYF.

This clonotype was counted a few times. The rearrangement uses TRBV3-1 and TRBJ2-3, with D maybe TRBD2 (5 bases). Trimming removed 4 bases from V and 1 base from J, with 12 bases in between. CDR3 size: 15 residues. Looked up from germline, CDR1 is LGHDT and CDR2 is YNNKEL (reference sequence). CDR3 region: CASSPRRAGTDTQYF. DNA for the CDR3: TGTGCCAGCAGCCCCCGGCGGGCCGGCACAGATACGCAGTATTTT.

This clonotype was recorded many times. This rearrangement joins TRBV3-1 to TRBJ1-5; D is perhaps TRBD1 (6 bases). This CDR3 contains 15 residues. Germline CDR1 LGHDT, CDR2 YNNKEL (reference sequence). V was shortened by 4 bases and J by 3 bases, with 13 bases between the two germline ends. The CDR3 region is CASSPGAWDNQPQHF. For the CDR3, the DNA is TGTGCCAGCAGCCCAGGGGCTTGGGACAATCAGCCCCAGCATTTT.

This clonotype has more than one count but fewer than ten. The CDR3 does not end in the conserved phenylalanine or tryptophan, so this is likely a read error. V usage is TRBV11-2 and J usage is TRBJ1-2, with D perhaps matching TRBD1 (5 bases). The CDR3 is made up of 15 amino acids. Per germline, CDR1 SGHAT and CDR2 FQNNGV. The ends were cut back, 6 bases at V and 4 bases at J, with 18 bases in the middle. In nucleotides, the CDR3 is TGTGCCAGCAGTCTCGCCTCATGGGGGTTCTATGGCTACACCCTC. Protein sequence: CASSLASWGFYGYTL.

This clonotype was detected ten times or more. The chain is built from TRBV6-1 and TRBJ1-1; D possibly corresponds to TRBD1 (6 bases). V was pared by 6 bases and J by 5 bases, with 13 bases between. The CDR3 contains 13 residues. Germline loops: CDR1 MNHNS, CDR2 SASEGT. This chain's CDR3 is CASREQGGTEAFF. The CDR3 nucleotides are TGTGCCAGCAGGGAACAGGGAGGAACTGAAGCTTTCTTT.

The CDR3 sequence: CATRGNYGYTF. The CDR3 DNA reads as TGTGCCACCAGGGGTAACTATGGCTACACCTTC. The chain has TRBV24-1 and TRBJ1-2; unclear D gene. Between the trimmed V and J ends, which lost 7 bases and 1 base, there was a span of 3 bases. This CDR3 is built from 11 residues. Germline assignment: CDR1 KGHDR and CDR2 SFDVKD.